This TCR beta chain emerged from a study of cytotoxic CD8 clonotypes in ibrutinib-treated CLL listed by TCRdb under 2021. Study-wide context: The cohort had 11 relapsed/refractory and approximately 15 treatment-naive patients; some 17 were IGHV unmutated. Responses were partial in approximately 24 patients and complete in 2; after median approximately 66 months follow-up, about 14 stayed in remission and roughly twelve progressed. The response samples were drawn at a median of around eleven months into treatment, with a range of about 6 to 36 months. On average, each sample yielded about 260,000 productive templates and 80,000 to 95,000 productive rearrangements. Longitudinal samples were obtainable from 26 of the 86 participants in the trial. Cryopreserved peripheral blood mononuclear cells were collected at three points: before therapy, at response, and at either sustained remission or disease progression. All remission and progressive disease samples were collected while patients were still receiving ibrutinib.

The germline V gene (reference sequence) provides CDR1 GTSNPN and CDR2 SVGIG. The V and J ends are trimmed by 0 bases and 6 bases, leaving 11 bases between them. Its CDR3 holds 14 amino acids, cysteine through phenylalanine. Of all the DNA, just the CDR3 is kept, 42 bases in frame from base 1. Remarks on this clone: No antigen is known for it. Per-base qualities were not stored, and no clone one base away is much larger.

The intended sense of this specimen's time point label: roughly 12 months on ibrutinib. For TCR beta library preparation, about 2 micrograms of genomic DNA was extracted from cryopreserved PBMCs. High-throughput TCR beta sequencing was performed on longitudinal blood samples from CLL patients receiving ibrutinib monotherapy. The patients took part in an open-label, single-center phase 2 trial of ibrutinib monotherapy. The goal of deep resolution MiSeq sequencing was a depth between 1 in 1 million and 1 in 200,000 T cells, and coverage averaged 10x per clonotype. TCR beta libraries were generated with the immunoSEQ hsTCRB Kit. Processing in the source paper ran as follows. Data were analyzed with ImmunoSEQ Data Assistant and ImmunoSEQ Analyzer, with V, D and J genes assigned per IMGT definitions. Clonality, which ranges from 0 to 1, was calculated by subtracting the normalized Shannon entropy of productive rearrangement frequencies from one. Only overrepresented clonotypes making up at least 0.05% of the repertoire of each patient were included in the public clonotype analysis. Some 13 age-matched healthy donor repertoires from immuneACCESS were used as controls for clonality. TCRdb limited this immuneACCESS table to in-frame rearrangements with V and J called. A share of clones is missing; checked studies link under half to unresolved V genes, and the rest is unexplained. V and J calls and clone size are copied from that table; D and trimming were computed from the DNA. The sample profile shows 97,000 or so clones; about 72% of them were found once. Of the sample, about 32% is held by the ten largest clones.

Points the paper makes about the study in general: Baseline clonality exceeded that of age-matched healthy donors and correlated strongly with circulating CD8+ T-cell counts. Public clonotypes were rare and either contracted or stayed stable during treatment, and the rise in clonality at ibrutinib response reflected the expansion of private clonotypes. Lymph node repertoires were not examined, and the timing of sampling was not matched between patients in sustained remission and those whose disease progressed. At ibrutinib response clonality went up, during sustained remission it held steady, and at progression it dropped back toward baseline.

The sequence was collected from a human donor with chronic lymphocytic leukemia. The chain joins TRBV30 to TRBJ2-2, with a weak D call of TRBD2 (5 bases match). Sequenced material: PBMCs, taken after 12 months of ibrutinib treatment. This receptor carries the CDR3 CAWSVPTSPGELFF. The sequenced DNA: TGTGCCTGGAGTGTACCTACTAGTCCCGGGGAGCTGTTTTTT. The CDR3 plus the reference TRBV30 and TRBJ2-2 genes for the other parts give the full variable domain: SQTIHQWPATLVQPVGSPLSLECTVEGTSNPNLYWYRQAAGRGLQLLFYSVGIGQISSEVPQNLSASRPQDRQFILSSKKLLLSDSGFYLCAWSVPTSPGELFFGEGSRLTVL.